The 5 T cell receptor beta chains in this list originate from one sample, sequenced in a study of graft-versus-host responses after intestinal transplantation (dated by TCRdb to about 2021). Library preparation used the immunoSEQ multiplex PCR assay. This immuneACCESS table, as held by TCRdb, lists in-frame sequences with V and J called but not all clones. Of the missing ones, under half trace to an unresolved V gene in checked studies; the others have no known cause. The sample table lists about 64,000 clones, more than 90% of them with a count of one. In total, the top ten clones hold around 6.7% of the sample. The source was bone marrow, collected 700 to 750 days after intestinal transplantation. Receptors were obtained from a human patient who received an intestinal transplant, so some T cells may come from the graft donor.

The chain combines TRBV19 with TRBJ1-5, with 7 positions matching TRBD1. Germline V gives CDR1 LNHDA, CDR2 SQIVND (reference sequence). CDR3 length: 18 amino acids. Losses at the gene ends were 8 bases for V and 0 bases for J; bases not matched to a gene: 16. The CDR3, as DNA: TGTGCCAGTTGGACTGGGCCGGGACAGCCATATAGCAATCAGCCCCAGCATTTT. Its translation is CASWTGPGQPYSNQPQHF.

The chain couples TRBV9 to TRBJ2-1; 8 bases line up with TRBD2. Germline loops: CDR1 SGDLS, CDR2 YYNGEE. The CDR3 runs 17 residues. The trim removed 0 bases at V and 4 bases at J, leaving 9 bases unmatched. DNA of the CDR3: TGTGCCAGCAGCGTAGCTTTGGGGGGGACTAGATACAATGAGCAGTTCTTC. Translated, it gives CASSVALGGTRYNEQFF.

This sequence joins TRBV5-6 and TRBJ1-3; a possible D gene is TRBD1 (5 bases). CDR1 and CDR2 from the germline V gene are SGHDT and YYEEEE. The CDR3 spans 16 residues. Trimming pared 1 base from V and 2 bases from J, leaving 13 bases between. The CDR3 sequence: CASSLSFSGAGNTIYF. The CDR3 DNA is TGTGCCAGCAGCTTGTCTTTCTCGGGGGCTGGAAACACCATATATTTT. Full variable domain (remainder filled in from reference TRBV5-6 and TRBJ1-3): DAGVTQSPTHLIKTRGQQVTLRCSPKSGHDTVSWYQQALGQGPQFIFQYYEEEERQRGNFPDRFSGHQFPNYSSELNVNALLLGDSALYLCASSLSFSGAGNTIYFGEGSWLTVV.

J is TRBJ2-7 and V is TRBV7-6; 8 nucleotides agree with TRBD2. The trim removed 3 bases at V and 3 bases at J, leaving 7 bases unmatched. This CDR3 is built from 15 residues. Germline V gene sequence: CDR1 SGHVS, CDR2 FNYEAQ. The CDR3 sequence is CASSFRGGGCYEQYF. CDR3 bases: TGTGCCAGCAGCTTCCGGGGGGGCGGGTGCTACGAGCAGTACTTC.

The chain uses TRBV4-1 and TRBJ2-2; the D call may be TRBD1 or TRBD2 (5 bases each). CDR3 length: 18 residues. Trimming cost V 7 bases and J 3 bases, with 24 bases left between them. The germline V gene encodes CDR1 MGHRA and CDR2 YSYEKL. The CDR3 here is CASTSRVSSGTYTGELFF. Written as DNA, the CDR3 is TGCGCCAGCACCTCCAGGGTCTCTTCCGGGACCTACACCGGGGAGCTGTTTTTT.